This TCR beta chain was sequenced during a study of CD4 T cells in relation to SARS-CoV-2 and coronaviruses (dated by TCRdb to 2020 to 2022). About the full investigation: The ViraFEST assay cultured PBMCs with antigen for more than eight days, then sequenced TCR beta CDR3s to find antigen-specific clonal expansions. The study assessed, at the TCR clonotype level, memory CD4+ T cell crossreactivity between SARS-CoV-2 and common cold coronavirus spike proteins. Expansion assays from other donors in the study were sequenced with a different, Illumina-based TCR-beta assay. Patient-derived lymphoblastoid cell lines were used to map the HLA restriction of shared crossreactive spike epitopes. A median age of around 38 years, with a range of about 20 to 80 years, was recorded for the full convalescent cohort of some 12 patients. Samples from a few pre-COVID donors and the naive versus memory experiments were sequenced with the Adaptive Biotechnologies TCR-sequencing kit; other data were Illumina-based. The roughly twelve convalescent patients included 8 males and 4 females; two subjects were Hispanic. General conclusions and limits of the study: Naive versus memory sequencing indicated that memory recall responses, rather than primary responses primed during culture, are detected by the assay. Significantly weaker SARS-CoV-2-driven expansion was shown by crossreactive clones than by monoreactive clones, consistent with antigenic imprinting. Because the crossreactivity analysis focused on spike protein, crossreactivity against other viral proteins was not assessed. The study was constrained by small numbers of patients and of tested TCRs. Because no donor provided both pre-pandemic and post-infection samples, tracing the source of pre-existing responses was limited. Memory CD4+ clonotypes crossrecognizing SARS-CoV-2 and at least one common cold coronavirus spike were found in 50% to 80% of donors.

Comment on this clone: Its antigen is unknown. No quality values exist for individual bases; no much larger clone is one base distant.

DNA from CEF-cultured naive and memory CD4+ T cells underwent immunoSEQ TCR-beta sequencing at survey level. The study's processing was this. During preprocessing, nonproductive sequences were removed, as were CDR3s that did not start with C, did not end with F or W, or were shorter than 7 amino acids. Antigen-specific clonotypes were called with the MANAFEST web app on the basis of expansion relative to the reference and to other culture wells. A clone counted as positive if significantly expanded in 2 of 3 replicate wells versus the reference culture at FDR below 0.05. To be called positive, a clone also had to show significant expansion compared with every other tandem well and an odds ratio greater than 5. Cultured and uncultured naive and memory CD4+ repertoires were searched for previously identified spike- and CEF-reactive CDR3s. After three terminal residues were trimmed from each end, CDR3 homology was quantified as pairwise Levenshtein distance using the stringdist R package. TCRdb limited this immuneACCESS table to in-frame rearrangements with V and J called. A share of clones is missing; checked studies link under half to unresolved V genes, and the rest is unexplained. V, J and clone size are taken as reported in that table, and D and trimming were inferred from the DNA itself. The sample includes around 40,000 clones, with approximately 80% observed a single time. In total, the top ten clones hold about 1.2% of the sample.

The V and J ends are trimmed by 0 bases and 2 bases, leaving 5 bases between them. CDR1 SGHRS and CDR2 YFSETQ were looked up in the germline V gene. Counted from cysteine to phenylalanine, this CDR3 has 13 amino acids. The DNA shown is the 39-base CDR3, in frame from base 1. To separate naive from memory CD4+ T cells, cryopreserved PBMCs first underwent CD4 enrichment and then EasySep naive CD4+ T cell enrichment. Sorted naive or memory CD4+ T cells (about 100,000) were cultured 1:1 with T cell-depleted PBMCs and CEF peptides for about ten days. Each peptide culture condition was generally run in triplicate replicate wells. Ficoll-Paque PLUS gradient centrifugation was used to isolate PBMCs from leukapheresis product or whole blood. PBMCs were either used fresh in the expansion assay or cryopreserved at -140 degrees C. The QIAamp Micro DNA Kit was used to extract genomic DNA from the CD4+ T cells.

Recombination joined TRBV5-1 with TRBJ1-2; the D gene lacks a confident call. Sequencing was carried out using naive CD4+ T cells from PBMCs, cultured in vitro. The sample's cell subset or site label is to be understood as: naive CD4+ T cells isolated by negative enrichment. The clonotype originates from an adult with COVID-19. The sequence in DNA is TGCGCCAGCAGCTTGGACACCAACTATGGCTACACCTTC. It codes for CASSLDTNYGYTF.